The present entry profiles one TCR beta chain with its context. Its antigen is not identified. This specimen belongs to a study of cytomegalovirus exposure and HLA in healthy donors. Germline V lookup: CDR1 SGHRS, CDR2 YFSETQ. The V segment lost 5 bases and the J segment 4 bases; nucleotides outside the gene matches: 7. The CDR3 extends over 14 amino acids. 60 Vbeta and 13 Jbeta primers were used in PCR. The method was immunoSEQ multiplex PCR; TCRdb's version includes in-frame clones alone and lacks a portion of them. The sample holds under 200,000 clones, about 76% seen once. General study points: What TCR beta sequences reportedly achieved was accurate prediction of HLA-A and HLA-B alleles in most subjects. Follow-up analysis later connected one missense variant in DCLRE1C with trimming of TCR beta V- and J-genes.

The TCR comes from a middle-aged woman in good health and CMV-seropositive. The V and J genes are TRBV5-1 and TRBJ2-5; 8 bases agree with TRBD2. The sample comprised PBMCs. CDR3 loop: CASSQPGLGETQYF. The CDR3 DNA is TGCGCCAGCAGTCAACCGGGACTAGGAGAGACCCAGTACTTC.